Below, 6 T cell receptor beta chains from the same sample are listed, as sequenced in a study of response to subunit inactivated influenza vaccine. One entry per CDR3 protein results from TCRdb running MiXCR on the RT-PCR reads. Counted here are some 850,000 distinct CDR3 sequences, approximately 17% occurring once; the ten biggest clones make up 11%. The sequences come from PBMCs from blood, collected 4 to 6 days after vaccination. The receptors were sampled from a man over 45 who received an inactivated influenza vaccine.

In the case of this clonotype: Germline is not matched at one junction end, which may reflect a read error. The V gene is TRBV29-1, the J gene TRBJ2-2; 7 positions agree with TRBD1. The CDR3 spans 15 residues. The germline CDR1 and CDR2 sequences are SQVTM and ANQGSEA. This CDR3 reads CSVLRGQWNSGELFF. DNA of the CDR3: TGCAGCGTACTACGGGGACAGTGGAACTCCGGGGAGCTGTTTTTT.

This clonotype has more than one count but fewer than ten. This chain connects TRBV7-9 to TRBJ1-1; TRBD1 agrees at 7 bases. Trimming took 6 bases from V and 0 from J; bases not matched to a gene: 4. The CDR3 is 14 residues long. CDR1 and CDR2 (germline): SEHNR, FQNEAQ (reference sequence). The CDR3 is CASRSGQMNTEAFF. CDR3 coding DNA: TGTGCCAGCAGATCGGGACAGATGAACACTGAAGCTTTCTTT.

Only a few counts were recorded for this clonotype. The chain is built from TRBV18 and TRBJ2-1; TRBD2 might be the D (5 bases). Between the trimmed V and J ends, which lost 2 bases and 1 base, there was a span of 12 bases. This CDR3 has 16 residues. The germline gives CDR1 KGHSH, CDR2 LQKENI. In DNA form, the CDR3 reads TGTGCCAGCTCACCAAGACGAGCGGATTCCTACAATGAGCAGTTCTTC. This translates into CASSPRRADSYNEQFF.

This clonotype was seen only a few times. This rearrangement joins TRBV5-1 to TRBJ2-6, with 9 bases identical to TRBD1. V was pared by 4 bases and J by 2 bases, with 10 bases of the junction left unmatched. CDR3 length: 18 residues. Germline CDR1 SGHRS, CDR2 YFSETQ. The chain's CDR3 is CASSPSPGTGTGANVLTF. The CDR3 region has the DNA TGCGCCAGCAGCCCAAGTCCCGGGACAGGGACTGGGGCCAACGTCCTGACTTTC.

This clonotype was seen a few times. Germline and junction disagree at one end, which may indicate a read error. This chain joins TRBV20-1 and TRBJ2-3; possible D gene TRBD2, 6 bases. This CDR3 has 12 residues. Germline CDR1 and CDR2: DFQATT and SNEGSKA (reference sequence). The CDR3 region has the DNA TGCAGTTGCTGGCGGGGCACAGATACGCGGTATTTT. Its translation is CSCWRGTDTRYF.

CDR3 sequence (DNA): TGCGCCAGCAGCTCCCTAGCGGGTGTAGACACCGGGGAGCTGTTTTTT. It codes for CASSSLAGVDTGELFF. The chain links TRBV5-1 to TRBJ2-2; 8 bases are shared with TRBD2. The CDR3 is 16 residues long. The junction had 7 bases not matched to a gene; V was cut back by 3 bases and J by 3 bases. Germline values: CDR1 SGHRS, CDR2 YFSETQ.